This TCR beta chain is drawn from a study of OX40 agonist ivuxolimab in advanced cancers. Study context: Three patients, one with hepatocellular carcinoma and two with cutaneous melanoma, responded partially.

This table comes from immunoSEQ multiplex PCR, and its TCRdb copy is limited to in-frame clones, with some not included. The sample includes approximately 9,500 clones, roughly 64% seen only once; the top ten take about 26%. This receptor was taken from an adult with an advanced solid tumor such as melanoma, head and neck, liver or kidney cancer. Sequencing was performed on CD4+ or CD8+ T cells sorted from blood, taken in a trial of the OX40 agonist ivuxolimab.

In DNA, the CDR3 is TGTGCCAGCCCGCCCCGGGGGGAAGAGACCCAGTACTTC. It translates to CASPPRGEETQYF. The chain joins TRBV6-6 to TRBJ2-5; 7 bases map to TRBD2. CDR3 size: 13 residues. The germline CDR1 and CDR2 sequences are MNHNY and SVGAGI (reference sequence). V gave up 8 bases and J gave up 3 bases; unmatched junction bases: 6.